The 5 T cell receptor beta chains presented below share a single source sample, sequenced in a study of blood T cell repertoires in COVID-19. Measured with immunoSEQ multiplex PCR; TCRdb has only the in-frame clones, and not every one. The repertoire holds some 270,000 clones, with more than 85% as singletons. The sample was PBMCs or T cells enriched from blood (not recorded which). All receptors derive from a man aged 40-49 years who had been exposed to COVID-19.

The V gene is TRBV7-6, the J gene TRBJ2-1; 11 nucleotides line up with TRBD2. V was clipped by 1 base and J by 0 bases; unmatched bases: 8. This CDR3 spans 19 amino acids. Germline values: CDR1 SGHVS, CDR2 FNYEAQ. CDR3 DNA sequence: TGTGCCAGCAGCTTAGTCCGGGCTAGCGGGAGGAGCTCCTACAATGAGCAGTTCTTC. Encoded protein: CASSLVRASGRSSYNEQFF.

The chain has TRBV19 and TRBJ2-1; 8 bases match TRBD2. This CDR3 has 19 residues. Germline CDR1 LNHDA, CDR2 SQIVND (reference sequence). The junction had 16 bases not matched to a gene; V was cut back by 3 bases and J by 3 bases. The CDR3 loop reads CASSIQIPGGSGVYNEQFF. CDR3 sequence (DNA): TGTGCCAGTAGTATCCAGATCCCGGGGGGGTCGGGGGTCTACAATGAGCAGTTCTTC.

V gene TRBV12-1 combines with J gene TRBJ1-1; no check of the table's D call, TRBD1, against the DNA was made. TRBV12-1 is flagged as a pseudogene. The CDR3 covers 16 residues. The CDR3 loop is CASSFVPGCGDTEAFF. The CDR3 DNA is TGTGCCAGCAGCTTTGTGCCAGGGTGTGGGGACACTGAAGCTTTCTTT.

The chain combines TRBV5-1 with TRBJ2-5, with D possibly TRBD2 on 5 matching bases. V gave up 2 bases and J gave up 2 bases, with 13 bases separating them. This CDR3 has 15 residues. Germline-derived CDR1 and CDR2 are SGHRS and YFSETQ. The chain's CDR3 is CASSFLTGRQETQYF. CDR3 nucleotides: TGCGCCAGCAGCTTCCTTACGGGAAGGCAAGAGACCCAGTACTTC.

The chain links TRBV4-2 to TRBJ1-6; D is perhaps TRBD1 (5 bases). With 0 bases removed from V and 8 bases from J, the gap between germline ends came to 14 bases. Looked up from germline, CDR1 is LGHNA and CDR2 is YNFKEQ. The CDR3 totals 16 residues. This CDR3 is CASSQDRVQGYSPLHF. In DNA, the CDR3 is TGTGCCAGCAGCCAAGATCGCGTGCAGGGTTATTCACCCCTCCACTTT.